Each of the 22 T cell receptor beta chains below was sequenced from the same sample in a study of blood T cell repertoires in COVID-19. TCRdb keeps only in-frame clones here, not all; method: immunoSEQ multiplex PCR. Here the sample spans fewer than 80,000 clones, more than 75% being singletons. Sequencing was carried out using peripheral blood. The receptors stem from a human donor in a cohort sampled during active COVID-19.

The rearrangement uses TRBV28 and TRBJ1-2, with 8 bases that match TRBD1. The CDR3 totals 12 residues. Germline values: CDR1 MDHEN, CDR2 SYDVKM. J lost 8 bases, V lost 4 bases, and 3 bases had no gene match. The CDR3, as DNA: TGTGCCAGCAGTTCAGGGGGCTTGGGCTACACCTTC. This sequence encodes CASSSGGLGYTF.

This clone was seen once. The rearrangement links TRBV6-2 or TRBV6-3 to TRBJ1-5, with 7 positions matching TRBD1. Per germline, CDR1 MNHEY and CDR2 SVGEGT. The CDR3 length is 16 residues. V was clipped by 4 bases and J by 4 bases; unmatched bases: 10. CDR3 region: CASSSDQTGKNQPQHF. The CDR3 nucleotides are TGTGCCAGCAGTTCCGACCAGACAGGGAAGAATCAGCCCCAGCATTTT.

CDR3 bases: TGTGCCAGCGGGACTAGGGAGACCCAGTACTTC. This sequence encodes CASGTRETQYF. The V gene is TRBV5-8, the J gene TRBJ2-5; TRBD2 matches 8 bases. CDR1 is SGHTS and CDR2 is YDEGEE in the germline V gene. The junction had 1 base not matched to a gene; V was cut back by 7 bases and J by 5 bases. The CDR3 extends over 11 amino acids. Based on the CDR3 plus reference TRBV5-8 and TRBJ2-5, the full variable domain is EAGVTQSPTHLIKTRGQQATLRCSPISGHTSVYWYQQALGLGLQFLLWYDEGEERNRGNFPPRFSGRQFPNYSSELNVNALELEDSALYLCASGTRETQYFGPGTRLLVL.

The chain uses TRBV3-1 (or the pseudogene TRBV3-2) and TRBJ2-2, with TRBD2 as a possible D gene (6 bases). The length of the CDR3 is 17 residues. V was cut by 0 bases and J by 5 bases, with 16 bases left in between. Per the germline V gene, CDR1 is LGHDT and CDR2 is YNNKEL (reference sequence). CDR3 residues: CASSQEVLAVGTGELFF. The CDR3, as DNA: TGTGCCAGCAGCCAAGAGGTACTAGCCGTGGGGACCGGGGAGCTGTTTTTT.

In this sample, this clone turned up a few times. The chain joins TRBV3-1 (or the pseudogene TRBV3-2) to TRBJ1-1; D is unresolved. The germline V and J ends were trimmed by 3 bases and 2 bases, with 10 bases remaining between them. The CDR3 consists of 14 residues. Germline CDR1 is LGHDT and CDR2 is YNNKEL (reference sequence). The CDR3, as DNA: TGTGCCAGCAGCCAGTCTACTGCCAACACTGAAGCTTTCTTT. Protein: CASSQSTANTEAFF.

This clone has ten or more counts. This chain connects TRBV14 to TRBJ2-5; 8 bases map to TRBD1. V was clipped by 4 bases and J by 4 bases; unmatched bases: 2. The germline CDR1 and CDR2 sequences are SGHDN and FVKESK. The CDR3 totals 13 residues. DNA for the CDR3: TGTGCCAGCAGCCGGGACAGGCTAGAGACCCAGTACTTC. Translated: CASSRDRLETQYF. The variable domain in full, with the rest retrieved from reference TRBV14 and TRBJ2-5, is EAGVTQFPSHSVIEKGQTVTLRCDPISGHDNLYWYRRVMGKEIKFLLHFVKESKQDESGMPNNRFLAERTGGTYSTLKVQPAELEDSGVYFCASSRDRLETQYFGPGTRLLVL.

The chain employs TRBV29-1 and TRBJ1-2, with TRBD1 identical over 8 bases. The CDR3 loop spans 13 amino acids. V lost 1 base, J lost 7 bases, and 5 bases stayed unmatched. CDR1 and CDR2 from the germline V gene are SQVTM and ANQGSEA. CDR3 in amino acids: CSVEATGAGGYTF. The CDR3 nucleotides are TGCAGCGTTGAAGCGACAGGGGCTGGTGGCTACACCTTC.

The chain carries TRBV20-1 and TRBJ1-2, with D tentatively TRBD1 (5 bases). Germline CDR1 and CDR2: DFQATT and SNEGSKA (reference sequence). This CDR3 is built from 11 residues. Deletions cut 6 bases from V and 8 bases from J, with 13 bases between. The CDR3 DNA follows: TGCAGTGCGGACAAGGCCGGAGGCTACACCTTC. Protein sequence: CSADKAGGYTF.

The chain uses TRBV11-2 and TRBJ2-5; TRBD1 matches 7 bases. Germline trimming cut 5 bases from V and 4 bases from J; bases unmatched to any gene: 7. The CDR3 contains 14 residues. Germline assignment: CDR1 SGHAT and CDR2 FQNNGV. CDR3 protein: CASSRQGVGETQYF. As DNA, the CDR3 is TGTGCCAGCAGCCGACAGGGAGTAGGAGAGACCCAGTACTTC.

This rearrangement joins TRBV30 to TRBJ2-3; TRBD1 matches at 7 bases. V gave up 4 bases and J gave up 9 bases; unmatched junction bases: 13. This CDR3 region has 14 residues. Germline V gene sequence: CDR1 GTSNPN, CDR2 SVGIG (reference sequence). CDR3 in amino acids: CAWTTDRAHPTQYF. CDR3 nucleotides: TGTGCCTGGACCACTGACAGGGCCCACCCAACGCAGTATTTT.

This chain links TRBV5-1 with TRBJ2-3; the match to TRBD2 covers 9 bases. Unmatched junction bases numbered 1, after V lost 0 bases and J lost 2 bases. This CDR3 spans 15 amino acids. Per germline, CDR1 SGHRS and CDR2 YFSETQ. The CDR3 loop is CASSLVAGDTDTQYF. CDR3 sequence (DNA): TGCGCCAGCAGCTTGGTAGCGGGGGACACAGATACGCAGTATTTT.

The gene calls are TRBV28 and TRBJ2-2, with D tentatively TRBD1 (6 bases). The CDR3 has 14 residues. V lost 2 bases and J lost 4, with 8 bases in between. From germline, CDR1 is MDHEN and CDR2 SYDVKM. The CDR3 DNA reads TGTGCCAGCAGTTTAGCAGGGGCCACCGGGGAGCTGTTTTTT. Its translation is CASSLAGATGELFF.

The chain links TRBV10-3 to TRBJ2-1; TRBD2 matches 8 bases. V gave up 8 bases and J gave up 0 bases; unmatched junction bases: 3. Germline assignment: CDR1 ENHRY and CDR2 SYGVKD. This CDR3 spans 14 amino acids. In DNA form, the CDR3 reads TGTGCCATCTCGGGGGGGCCCTCCTACAATGAGCAGTTCTTC. Protein sequence: CAISGGPSYNEQFF.

The gene calls are TRBV7-9 and TRBJ2-3; 8 bases map to TRBD1. V shed 5 bases and J 8 bases; nucleotides not matched to a gene: 12. This CDR3 is built from 15 residues. CDR1 is SEHNR, CDR2 FQNEAQ, per germline (reference sequence). As DNA, the CDR3 is TGTGCCAGCAGCCTCGGGACAGGATCAACACTTACGCAGTATTTT. Encoded protein: CASSLGTGSTLTQYF.

The genes are TRBV30 and TRBJ1-3; D gene uncertain. V lost 3 bases and J lost 0, with 15 bases in between. The CDR3 covers 16 residues. The germline CDR1 and CDR2 sequences are GTSNPN and SVGIG (reference sequence). The CDR3 DNA reads TGTGCCTGGAGCCAACGAGGAGTTCGCTCTGGAAACACCATATATTTT. It specifies CAWSQRGVRSGNTIYF.

The chain carries TRBV19 and TRBJ2-7; 14 bases line up with TRBD2. Germline loops: CDR1 LNHDA, CDR2 SQIVND (reference sequence). The V gene end was trimmed by 5 bases and the J gene end by 2 bases; junction bases not matched to a gene: 5. This CDR3 has 16 amino acids. The CDR3: CASSPRTSGGPYEQYF. CDR3 in DNA: TGTGCCAGTAGTCCGCGGACTAGCGGGGGGCCCTACGAGCAGTACTTC.

The rearrangement links TRBV3-1 (or the pseudogene TRBV3-2) to TRBJ2-5, with 7 nucleotides matching TRBD2. The CDR3 sequence is 16 residues long. V shed 2 bases and J 0 bases; nucleotides not matched to a gene: 6. Germline values: CDR1 LGHDT, CDR2 YNNKEL (reference sequence). CDR3 DNA: TGTGCCAGCAGCCAATGGGGGGGGGTAAACCAAGAGACCCAGTACTTC. Its protein is CASSQWGGVNQETQYF.

This clone was detected only once. The chain couples TRBV5-1 to TRBJ2-4, with D maybe TRBD1 (6 bases). The V gene's germline CDR1 is SGHRS and CDR2 YFSETQ. The CDR3 covers 16 residues. V lost 3 bases to trimming and J lost 0 bases, with 13 bases between them. The CDR3 sequence is CASSWGHQLAKNIQYF. The CDR3 nucleotides are TGCGCCAGCAGCTGGGGACACCAACTAGCCAAAAACATTCAGTACTTC.

This clone is labeled as medium-sized. The chain employs TRBV27 and TRBJ2-2; D may be TRBD2 (6 bases). Trimming stripped 7 bases from V and 4 bases from J, with 7 bases between. CDR1 MNHEY and CDR2 SMNVEV come from the germline V gene (reference sequence). The CDR3 contains 12 residues. The CDR3 nucleotides read TGTGCCAGCATGCGGGGCACCGGGGAGCTGTTTTTT. This gives the protein CASMRGTGELFF.

J is TRBJ2-5 and V is TRBV20-1; tentative D call: TRBD2 (5 bases). In germline, CDR1 is DFQATT, CDR2 SNEGSKA (reference sequence). The CDR3 runs 11 residues. CDR3 region: CSQTREETQYF. The CDR3 DNA sequence: TGCAGCCAAACTAGAGAAGAGACCCAGTACTTC.

The J gene is TRBJ2-2, the V gene TRBV6-6; D is uncertain. The CDR3 sequence is 15 residues long. V was shortened by 1 base and J by 4 bases, with 10 bases between the two germline ends. Germline V lookup: CDR1 MNHNY, CDR2 SVGAGI (reference sequence). The CDR3 is CASSYLESGTGELFF. In DNA form, the CDR3 reads TGTGCCAGCAGTTACTTAGAGTCTGGCACCGGGGAGCTGTTTTTT.

This chain joins TRBV2 and TRBJ1-5, with 8 bases lining up with TRBD1. V shed 6 bases and J 0 bases; nucleotides not matched to a gene: 4. Germline loops: CDR1 SNHLY, CDR2 FYNNEI. The CDR3 runs to 15 residues. The CDR3 coding sequence is TGTGCCAGCAGAACCGGGACAGGTAGCAATCAGCCCCAGCATTTT. Residues: CASRTGTGSNQPQHF. Full variable domain (outside the CDR3, taken from reference TRBV2 and TRBJ1-5): EPEVTQTPSHQVTQMGQEVILRCVPISNHLYFYWYRQILGQKVEFLVSFYNNEISEKSEIFDDQFSVERPDGSNFTLKIRSTKLEDSAMYFCASRTGTGSNQPQHFGDGTRLSIL.